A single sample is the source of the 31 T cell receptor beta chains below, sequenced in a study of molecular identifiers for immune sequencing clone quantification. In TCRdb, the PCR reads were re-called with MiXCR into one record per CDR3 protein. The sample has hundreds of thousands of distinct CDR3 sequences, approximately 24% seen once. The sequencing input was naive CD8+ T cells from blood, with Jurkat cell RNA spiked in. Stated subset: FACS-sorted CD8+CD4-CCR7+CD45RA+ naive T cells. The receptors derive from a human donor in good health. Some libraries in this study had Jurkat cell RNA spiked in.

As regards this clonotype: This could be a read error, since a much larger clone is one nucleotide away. The CDR3 nucleotides are TGCGGTGCTAGAGATAAGCAGAGGGCGGGGAAAGAAGCTTTCTTT. Its protein product is CGARDKQRAGKEAFF. The rearrangement uses TRBV20-1 and TRBJ1-1; D is undetermined. The CDR3 is 15 amino acids. In germline, CDR1 is DFQATT, CDR2 SNEGSKA (reference sequence).

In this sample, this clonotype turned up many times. In DNA form, the CDR3 reads TGCAGTGCTAGCTCCGGGACAGTAACGTTTCTTGAAGCTTTCTTT. This translates into CSASSGTVTFLEAFF. This chain joins TRBV20-1 and TRBJ1-1; 7 nucleotides align to TRBD1. Germline V gene lookup returns CDR1 DFQATT and CDR2 SNEGSKA (reference sequence). Losses at the gene ends were 3 bases for V and 7 bases for J; bases not matched to a gene: 14. The CDR3 has 15 residues.

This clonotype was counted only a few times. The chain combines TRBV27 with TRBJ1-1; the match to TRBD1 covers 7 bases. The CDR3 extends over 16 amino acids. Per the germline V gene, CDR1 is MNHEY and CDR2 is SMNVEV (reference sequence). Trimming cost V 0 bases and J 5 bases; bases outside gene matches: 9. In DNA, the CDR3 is TGTGCCAGCAGTTTATCTGGGGCAGGGGGTAATACTGAAGCTTTCTTT. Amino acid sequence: CASSLSGAGGNTEAFF.

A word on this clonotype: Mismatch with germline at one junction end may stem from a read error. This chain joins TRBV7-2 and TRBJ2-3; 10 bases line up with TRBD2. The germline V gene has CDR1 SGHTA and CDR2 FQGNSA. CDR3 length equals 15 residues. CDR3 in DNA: TGTGCCAGCAGCCTTCTAGCGGGGGTCACAGATACGCGGTATTTT. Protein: CASSLLAGVTDTRYF.

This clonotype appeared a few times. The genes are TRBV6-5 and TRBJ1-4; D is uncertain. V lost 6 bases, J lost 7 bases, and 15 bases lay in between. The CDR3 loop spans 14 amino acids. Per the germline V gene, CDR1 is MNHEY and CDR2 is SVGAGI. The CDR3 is CASRGSGVGEKLFF. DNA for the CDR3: TGTGCCAGCAGGGGAAGCGGGGTCGGTGAAAAACTGTTTTTT.

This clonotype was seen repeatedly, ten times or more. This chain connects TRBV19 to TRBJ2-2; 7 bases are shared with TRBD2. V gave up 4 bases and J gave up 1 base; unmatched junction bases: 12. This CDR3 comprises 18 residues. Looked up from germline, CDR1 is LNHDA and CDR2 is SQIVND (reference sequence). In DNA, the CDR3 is TGTGCCAGTAGTACCACAGATCTAGCGGAGTTGAACACCGGGGAGCTGTTTTTT. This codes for CASSTTDLAELNTGELFF.

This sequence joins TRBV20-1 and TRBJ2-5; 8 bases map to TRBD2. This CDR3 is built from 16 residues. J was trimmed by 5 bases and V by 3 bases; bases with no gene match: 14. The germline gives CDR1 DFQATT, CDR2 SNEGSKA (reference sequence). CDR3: CSARPDRGGDGETQYF. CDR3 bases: TGCAGTGCTAGGCCTGACCGGGGGGGAGATGGGGAGACCCAGTACTTC.

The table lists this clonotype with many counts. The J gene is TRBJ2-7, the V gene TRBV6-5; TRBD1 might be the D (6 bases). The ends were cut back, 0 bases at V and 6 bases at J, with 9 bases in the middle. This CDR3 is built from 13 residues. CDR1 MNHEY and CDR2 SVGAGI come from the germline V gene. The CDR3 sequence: CASSYSGALEQYF. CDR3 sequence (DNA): TGTGCCAGCAGTTACTCGGGGGCGCTCGAGCAGTACTTC.

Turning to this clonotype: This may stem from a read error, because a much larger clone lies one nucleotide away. The CDR3 spells CASSPWGVVTYEQCF. CDR3 in DNA: TGTGCCAGCAGCCCATGGGGGGTAGTGACCTACGAGCAGTGCTTC. The chain uses TRBV14 and TRBJ2-7, with a possible D match to TRBD2 (6 bases). The germline V gene has CDR1 SGHDN and CDR2 FVKESK. The CDR3 covers 15 residues.

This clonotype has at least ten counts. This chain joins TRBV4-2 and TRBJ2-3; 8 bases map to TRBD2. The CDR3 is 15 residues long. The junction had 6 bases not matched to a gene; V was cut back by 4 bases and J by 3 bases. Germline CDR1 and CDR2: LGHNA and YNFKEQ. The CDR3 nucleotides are TGTGCCAGCAGCCCGATAGCGGGAACTACAGATACGCAGTATTTT. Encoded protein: CASSPIAGTTDTQYF.

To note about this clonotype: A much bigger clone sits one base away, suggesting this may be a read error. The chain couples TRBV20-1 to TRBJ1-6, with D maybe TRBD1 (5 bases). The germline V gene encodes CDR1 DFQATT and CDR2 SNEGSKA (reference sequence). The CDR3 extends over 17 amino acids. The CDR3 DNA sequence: TGCAGTGCTAGAGATTGGCTCTCGGGACTGGATAATTCACGCCTCCACTTT. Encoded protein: CSARDWLSGLDNSRLHF.

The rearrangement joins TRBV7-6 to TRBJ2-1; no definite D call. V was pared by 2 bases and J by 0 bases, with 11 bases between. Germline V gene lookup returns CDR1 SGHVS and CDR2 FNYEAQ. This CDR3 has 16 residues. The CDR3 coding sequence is TGTGCCAGCAGCTTAAGCCCCCTGAGCTCCTACAATGAGCAGTTCTTC. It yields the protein CASSLSPLSSYNEQFF.

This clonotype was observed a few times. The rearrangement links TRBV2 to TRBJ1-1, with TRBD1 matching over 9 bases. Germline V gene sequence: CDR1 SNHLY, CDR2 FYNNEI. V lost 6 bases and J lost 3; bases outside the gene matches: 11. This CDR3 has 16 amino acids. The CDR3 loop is CASSRPRTGEDTEAFF. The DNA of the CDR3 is TGTGCCAGCAGCCGCCCCCGGACAGGGGAGGACACTGAAGCTTTCTTT.

The CDR3 region is CASSLSGVETQYF. CDR3 in DNA: TGTGCCAGCAGCCTTAGCGGGGTAGAGACCCAGTACTTC. J is TRBJ2-5 and V is TRBV7-9, with 8 bases lining up with TRBD2. Trimming cost V 5 bases and J 4 bases; bases outside gene matches: 3. The CDR3 has 13 amino acids. In germline, CDR1 is SEHNR, CDR2 FQNEAQ (reference sequence). The full variable domain, rest sourced from reference TRBV7-9 and TRBJ2-5, is DTGVSQNPRHKITKRGQNVTFRCDPISEHNRLYWYRQTLGQGPEFLTYFQNEAQLEKSRLLSDRFSAERPKGSFSTLEIQRTEQGDSAMYLCASSLSGVETQYFGPGTRLLVL.

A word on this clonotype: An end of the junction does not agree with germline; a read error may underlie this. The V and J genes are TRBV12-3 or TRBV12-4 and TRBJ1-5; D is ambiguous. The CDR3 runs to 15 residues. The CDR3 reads CASGLMVDRNQPQHF. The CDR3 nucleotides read TGTGCCAGCGGTTTAATGGTCGACCGGAACCAGCCCCAGCATTTT.

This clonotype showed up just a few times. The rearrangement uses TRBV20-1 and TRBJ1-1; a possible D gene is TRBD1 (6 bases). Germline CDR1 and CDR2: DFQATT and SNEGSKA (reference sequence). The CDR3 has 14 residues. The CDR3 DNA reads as TGCAGCGTCGGGGGGGACAACATGTATACTGAAGCTTTCTTT. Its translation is CSVGGDNMYTEAFF.

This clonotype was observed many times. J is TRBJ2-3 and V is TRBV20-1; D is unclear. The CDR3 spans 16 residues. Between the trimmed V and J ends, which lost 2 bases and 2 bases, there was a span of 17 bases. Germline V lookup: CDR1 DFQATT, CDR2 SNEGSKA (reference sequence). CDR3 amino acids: CSARILLGEITDTQYF. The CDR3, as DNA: TGCAGTGCTAGAATCCTCCTTGGGGAAATCACAGATACGCAGTATTTT.

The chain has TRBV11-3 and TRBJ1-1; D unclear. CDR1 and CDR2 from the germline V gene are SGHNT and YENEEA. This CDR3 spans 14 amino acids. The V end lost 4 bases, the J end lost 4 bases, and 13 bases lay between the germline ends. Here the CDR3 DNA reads TGTGCCAGCAGCTCCGAGACGGCGAGCACTGAAGCTTTCTTT. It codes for CASSSETASTEAFF.

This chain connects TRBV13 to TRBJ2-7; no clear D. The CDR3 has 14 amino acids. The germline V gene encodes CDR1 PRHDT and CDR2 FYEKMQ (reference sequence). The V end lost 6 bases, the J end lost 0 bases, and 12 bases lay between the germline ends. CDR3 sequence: CASSYKMASYEQYF. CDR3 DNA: TGTGCCAGCAGTTATAAGATGGCCTCCTACGAGCAGTACTTC.

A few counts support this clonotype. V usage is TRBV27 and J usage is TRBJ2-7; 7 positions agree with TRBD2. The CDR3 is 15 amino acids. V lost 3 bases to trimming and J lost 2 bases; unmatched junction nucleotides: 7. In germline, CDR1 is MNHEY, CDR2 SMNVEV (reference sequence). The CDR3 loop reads CASSLEAGVAYEQYF. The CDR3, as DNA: TGTGCCAGCAGTTTGGAGGCGGGGGTGGCCTACGAGCAGTACTTC.

The CDR3 region is CASSRGLGGIGIYEQYF. The CDR3 region has the DNA TGTGCCAGCAGCCGGGGGCTTGGAGGTATCGGGATCTACGAGCAGTACTTC. The V and J genes are TRBV27 and TRBJ2-7, with D perhaps assigned TRBD1 or TRBD2 (6 bases each). Trimming cost V 6 bases and J 3 bases, with 24 bases left between them. The CDR3 is 17 residues long. Germline-derived CDR1 and CDR2 are MNHEY and SMNVEV (reference sequence).

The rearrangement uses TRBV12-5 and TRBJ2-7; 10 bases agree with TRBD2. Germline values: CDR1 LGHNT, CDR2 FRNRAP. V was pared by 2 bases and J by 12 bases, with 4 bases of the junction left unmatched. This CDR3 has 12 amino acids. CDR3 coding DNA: TGTGCTAGTGGTTTGAAAGGGACTAGCGTGTACTTC. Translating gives CASGLKGTSVYF.

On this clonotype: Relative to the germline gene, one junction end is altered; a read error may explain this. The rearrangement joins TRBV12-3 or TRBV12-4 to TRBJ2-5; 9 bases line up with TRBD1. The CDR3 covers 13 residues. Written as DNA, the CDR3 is TGTGCCAGCAGTTACAGGGGGCAAGACACCCAGTACTTT. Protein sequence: CASSYRGQDTQYF.

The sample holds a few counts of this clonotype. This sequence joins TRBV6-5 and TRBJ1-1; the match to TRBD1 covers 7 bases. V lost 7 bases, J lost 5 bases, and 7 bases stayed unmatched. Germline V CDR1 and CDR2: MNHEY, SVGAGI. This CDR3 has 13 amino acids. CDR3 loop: CASTTGEWTEAFF. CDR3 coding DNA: TGTGCCAGCACCACAGGGGAATGGACTGAAGCTTTCTTT.

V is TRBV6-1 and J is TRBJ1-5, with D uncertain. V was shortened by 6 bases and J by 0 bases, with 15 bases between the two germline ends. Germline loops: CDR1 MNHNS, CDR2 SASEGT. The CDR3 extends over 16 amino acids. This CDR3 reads CASRVDGFYSNQPQHF. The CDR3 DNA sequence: TGTGCCAGCAGGGTGGACGGATTTTATAGCAATCAGCCCCAGCATTTT.

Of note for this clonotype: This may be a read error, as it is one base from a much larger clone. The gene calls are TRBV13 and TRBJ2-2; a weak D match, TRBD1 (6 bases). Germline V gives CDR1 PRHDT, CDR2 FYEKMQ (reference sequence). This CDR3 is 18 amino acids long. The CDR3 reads CASSLGIGTLTLSGELSF. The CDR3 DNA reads TGTGCCAGCAGCTTAGGCATCGGGACATTGACCTTGTCCGGGGAGCTGTCTTTT.

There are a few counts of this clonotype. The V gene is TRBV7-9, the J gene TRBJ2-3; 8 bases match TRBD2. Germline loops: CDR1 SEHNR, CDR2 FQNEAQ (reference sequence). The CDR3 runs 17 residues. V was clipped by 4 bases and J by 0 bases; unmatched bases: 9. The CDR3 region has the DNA TGTGCCAGCAGCTCCAATCGGGGGGGCCAGAGCACAGATACGCAGTATTTT. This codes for CASSSNRGGQSTDTQYF.

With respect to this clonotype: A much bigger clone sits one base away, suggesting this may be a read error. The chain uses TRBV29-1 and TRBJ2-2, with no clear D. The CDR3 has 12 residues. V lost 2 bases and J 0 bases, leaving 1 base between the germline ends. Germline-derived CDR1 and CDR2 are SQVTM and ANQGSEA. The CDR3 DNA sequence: TGCAGCGTTGAAACGAACACCGGGGAGCTGTTTTTT. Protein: CSVETNTGELFF.

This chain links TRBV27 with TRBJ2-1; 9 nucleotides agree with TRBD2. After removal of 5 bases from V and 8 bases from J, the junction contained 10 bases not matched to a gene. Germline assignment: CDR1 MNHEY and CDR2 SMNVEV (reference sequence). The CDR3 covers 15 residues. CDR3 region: CASSPIAGAGHEQFF. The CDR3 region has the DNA TGTGCCAGCAGTCCAATAGCGGGAGCGGGGCATGAGCAGTTCTTC.

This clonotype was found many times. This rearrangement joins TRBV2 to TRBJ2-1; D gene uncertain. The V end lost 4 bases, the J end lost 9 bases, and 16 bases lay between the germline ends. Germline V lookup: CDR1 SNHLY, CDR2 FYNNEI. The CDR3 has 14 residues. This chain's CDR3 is CASSVPEMLFEQFF. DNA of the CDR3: TGTGCCAGCAGTGTCCCGGAGATGCTTTTTGAGCAGTTCTTC.

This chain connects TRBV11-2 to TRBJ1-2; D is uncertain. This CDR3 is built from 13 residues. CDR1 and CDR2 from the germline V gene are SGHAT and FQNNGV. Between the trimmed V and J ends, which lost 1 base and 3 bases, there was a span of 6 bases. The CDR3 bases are TGTGCCAGCAGCTTAGCCGTGCACTATGGCTACACCTTC. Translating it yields CASSLAVHYGYTF. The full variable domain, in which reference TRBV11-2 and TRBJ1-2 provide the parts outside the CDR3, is EAGVAQSPRYKIIEKRQSVAFWCNPISGHATLYWYQQILGQGPKLLIQFQNNGVVDDSQLPKDRFSAERLKGVDSTLKIQPAKLEDSAVYLCASSLAVHYGYTFGSGTRLTVV.